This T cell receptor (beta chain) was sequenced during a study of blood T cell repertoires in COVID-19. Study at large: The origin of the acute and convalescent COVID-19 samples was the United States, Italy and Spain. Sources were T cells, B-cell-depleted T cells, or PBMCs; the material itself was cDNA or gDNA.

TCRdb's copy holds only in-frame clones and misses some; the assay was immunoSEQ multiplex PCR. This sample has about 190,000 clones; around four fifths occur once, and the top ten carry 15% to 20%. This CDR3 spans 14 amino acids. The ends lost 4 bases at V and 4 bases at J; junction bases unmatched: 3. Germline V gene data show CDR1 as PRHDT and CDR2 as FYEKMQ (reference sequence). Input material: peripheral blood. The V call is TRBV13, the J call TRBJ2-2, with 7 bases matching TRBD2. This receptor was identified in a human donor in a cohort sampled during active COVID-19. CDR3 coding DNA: TGTGCCAGCAGCTCAGCGGGGTTCACCGGGGAGCTGTTTTTT. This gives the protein CASSSAGFTGELFF.